A single sample is the source of the 17 T cell receptor beta chains below, sequenced in a study of early T cells in non-severe SARS-CoV-2 infection. MiXCR was run by TCRdb on the 5' RACE reads, yielding one entry per CDR3 protein. The sample has 70,000 to 80,000 distinct CDR3 sequences, approximately 13% seen once. Here the sequenced sample was whole blood, taken at baseline. These receptors all come from an adult who was a healthcare worker with PCR-confirmed SARS-CoV-2 infection or an uninfected control (not recorded which).

This clonotype was counted between two and nine times. This chain connects TRBV2 to TRBJ1-1, with 9 bases lining up with TRBD1. Trimming took 7 bases from V and 10 from J; bases not matched to a gene: 10. The germline CDR1 and CDR2 sequences are SNHLY and FYNNEI. CDR3 size: 13 residues. In nucleotides, the CDR3 is TGTGCCAGCACCGCCGGGGGGACAGGGAGAGCTTTCTTT. Amino acid sequence: CASTAGGTGRAFF.

This clonotype was observed a few times. The rearrangement joins TRBV6-5 to TRBJ1-1, with 8 bases lining up with TRBD1. Germline V lookup: CDR1 MNHEY, CDR2 SVGAGI. J lost 6 bases, V lost 5 bases, and 8 bases had no gene match. CDR3 length equals 14 residues. CDR3 DNA: TGTGCCAGCAGTCAAGACAGGGGCTCTGCTGAAGCTTTCTTT. Amino acid sequence: CASSQDRGSAEAFF.

This rearrangement joins TRBV2 to TRBJ2-1, with a weak D call TRBD2 (5 bases). The CDR3 is 14 amino acids. Germline V gene lookup returns CDR1 SNHLY and CDR2 FYNNEI. Trimming took 2 bases from V and 7 from J, leaving 12 bases between them. The CDR3 nucleotides read TGTGCCAGCAGTGAATTTCTGGGAGAGAATGAGCAGTTCTTC. Translation: CASSEFLGENEQFF.

This clonotype appeared a few times. The DNA of the CDR3 is TGTGCCAGCAGCCCTTCAGGGGATCCAAGCACAGATACGCAGTATTTT. Translating it yields CASSPSGDPSTDTQYF. The chain recombines TRBV7-2 with TRBJ2-3; D is possibly TRBD1 (6 bases). The CDR3 is 16 residues long. Trimming left V 5 bases short and J 0 bases short, with 15 bases between. Germline V gives CDR1 SGHTA, CDR2 FQGNSA.

This clonotype showed up many times. V and J are TRBV28 and TRBJ1-5, with 8 bases fitting TRBD1. The CDR3 extends over 15 amino acids. CDR1 is MDHEN and CDR2 is SYDVKM in the germline V gene. The CDR3 reads CGTQGAENLNQPQHF. CDR3 sequence (DNA): TGTGGCACTCAGGGGGCGGAAAATCTGAATCAGCCCCAGCATTTT.

This clonotype was counted ten times or more. The chain uses TRBV11-2 and TRBJ2-6; no firm D call. The CDR3 totals 14 residues. Trimming pared 4 bases from V and 3 bases from J, leaving 7 bases between. CDR1 is SGHAT and CDR2 is FQNNGV in the germline V gene. For the CDR3, the DNA is TGTGCCAGCAGCTCCTCGGTTGGGGCCAACGTCCTGACTTTC. The encoded protein is CASSSSVGANVLTF.

This chain uses TRBV27 with TRBJ1-5; tentatively, D is TRBD1 (5 bases). This CDR3 is built from 14 residues. V was cut by 5 bases and J by 0 bases, with 8 bases left in between. Germline CDR1 MNHEY, CDR2 SMNVEV (reference sequence). The CDR3 sequence is CASSPGYSNQPQHF. Written as DNA, the CDR3 is TGTGCCAGCAGTCCAGGGTATAGCAATCAGCCCCAGCATTTT.

This clonotype was seen a handful of times. The rearrangement joins TRBV6-6 to TRBJ1-1; no clear D. The CDR3 covers 14 residues. Trimming pared 2 bases from V and 5 bases from J, leaving 12 bases between. Germline V lookup: CDR1 MNHNY, CDR2 SVGAGI (reference sequence). The CDR3 region has the DNA TGTGCCAGCAGTTACGGCGGGCAGTTTACTGAAGCTTTCTTT. It is translated as CASSYGGQFTEAFF.

This clonotype was detected a few times. In DNA form, the CDR3 reads TGTGCCAGCAGCTTAGATCCGGTAAAGCGGGCTGAAGCTTTCTTT. Its protein is CASSLDPVKRAEAFF. The V and J genes are TRBV7-2 and TRBJ1-1; no clear D. Germline assignment: CDR1 SGHTA and CDR2 FQGNSA. This CDR3 contains 15 residues. Trimming removed 1 base at V and 6 bases at J, with 15 bases between.

This clonotype was counted only a few times. This chain links TRBV7-2 with TRBJ2-3, with TRBD2 identical over 8 bases. The germline gives CDR1 SGHTA, CDR2 FQGNSA. Losses at the gene ends were 5 bases for V and 3 bases for J; bases not matched to a gene: 13. CDR3 length: 17 residues. This chain's CDR3 is CASSPPRAGGRTDTQYF. CDR3 nucleotides: TGTGCCAGCAGCCCCCCCCGGGCGGGGGGTCGGACAGATACGCAGTATTTT.

The chain joins TRBV5-6 to TRBJ1-1; no clear D. V was pared by 3 bases and J by 1 base, with 4 bases between. The CDR3 contains 12 residues. The germline CDR1 and CDR2 sequences are SGHDT and YYEEEE. The CDR3 sequence: CASSYTNTEAFF. DNA for the CDR3: TGTGCCAGCAGCTATACGAACACTGAAGCTTTCTTT.

The chain is built from TRBV5-1 and TRBJ2-1; D may be TRBD1 or TRBD2 (5 bases each). Between the trimmed V and J ends, which lost 3 bases and 14 bases, there was a span of 15 bases. Per germline, CDR1 SGHRS and CDR2 YFSETQ. The CDR3 runs to 12 residues. The CDR3 loop reads CASSSSGGAEFF. DNA of the CDR3: TGCGCCAGCAGCTCTAGTGGGGGAGCAGAGTTCTTC.

The chain carries TRBV9 and TRBJ2-7; D is perhaps TRBD1 or TRBD2 (7 bases each). CDR1 SGDLS and CDR2 YYNGEE come from the germline V gene. V was pared by 2 bases and J by 1 base, with 19 bases between. This CDR3 spans 17 amino acids. DNA for the CDR3: TGTGCCAGCAGCGTCGCCCAGGGGGGGGTCGGGTCCTACGAGCAGTACTTC. This encodes CASSVAQGGVGSYEQYF.

The V gene is TRBV7-2, the J gene TRBJ2-2; 7 positions agree with TRBD1. Germline V lookup: CDR1 SGHTA, CDR2 FQGNSA. V shed 5 bases, J shed 4 bases, and the junction held 7 bases outside the gene matches. This CDR3 is 15 amino acids long. The CDR3: CASSPGQRGTGELFF. The CDR3 region has the DNA TGTGCCAGCAGCCCGGGACAGAGGGGCACCGGGGAGCTGTTTTTT.

Many counts were recorded for this clonotype. CDR3 in amino acids: CASSVGQVDTQYF. Written as DNA, the CDR3 is TGTGCCAGCAGCGTCGGTCAAGTGGATACGCAGTATTTT. V is TRBV9 and J is TRBJ2-3; no clear D gene. The CDR3 consists of 13 residues. V lost 2 bases and J lost 6, with 10 bases in between. In germline, CDR1 is SGDLS, CDR2 YYNGEE.

The rearrangement links TRBV20-1 to TRBJ1-1; TRBD1 might be the D (6 bases). The CDR3 runs 12 residues. Germline V gene data show CDR1 as DFQATT and CDR2 as SNEGSKA (reference sequence). Between the trimmed V and J ends, which lost 4 bases and 6 bases, there was a span of 12 bases. The CDR3 sequence is CSATQGGAEAFF. The CDR3 region has the DNA TGCAGTGCTACACAGGGCGGCGCTGAAGCTTTCTTT.

CDR3 region: CASSFEQPRDYEQYF. CDR3 sequence (DNA): TGCGCCAGCAGCTTCGAACAGCCTCGCGACTACGAGCAGTACTTC. The chain has TRBV5-1 and TRBJ2-7, with D uncertain. The germline V and J ends were trimmed by 2 bases and 3 bases, with 15 bases remaining between them. From germline, CDR1 is SGHRS and CDR2 YFSETQ. This CDR3 has 15 amino acids.